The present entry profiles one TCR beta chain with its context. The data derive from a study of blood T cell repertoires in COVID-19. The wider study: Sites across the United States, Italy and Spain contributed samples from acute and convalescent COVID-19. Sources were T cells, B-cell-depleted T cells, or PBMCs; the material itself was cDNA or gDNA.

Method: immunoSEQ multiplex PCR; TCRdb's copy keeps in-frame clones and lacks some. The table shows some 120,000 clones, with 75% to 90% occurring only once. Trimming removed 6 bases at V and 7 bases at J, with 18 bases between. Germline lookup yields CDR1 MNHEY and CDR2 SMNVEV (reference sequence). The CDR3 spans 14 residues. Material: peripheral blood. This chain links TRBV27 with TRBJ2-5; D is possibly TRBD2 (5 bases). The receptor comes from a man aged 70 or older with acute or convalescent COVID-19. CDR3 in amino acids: CASRLGRSSPTQYF. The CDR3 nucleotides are TGTGCCAGCAGACTAGGCCGATCAAGTCCGACCCAGTACTTC.